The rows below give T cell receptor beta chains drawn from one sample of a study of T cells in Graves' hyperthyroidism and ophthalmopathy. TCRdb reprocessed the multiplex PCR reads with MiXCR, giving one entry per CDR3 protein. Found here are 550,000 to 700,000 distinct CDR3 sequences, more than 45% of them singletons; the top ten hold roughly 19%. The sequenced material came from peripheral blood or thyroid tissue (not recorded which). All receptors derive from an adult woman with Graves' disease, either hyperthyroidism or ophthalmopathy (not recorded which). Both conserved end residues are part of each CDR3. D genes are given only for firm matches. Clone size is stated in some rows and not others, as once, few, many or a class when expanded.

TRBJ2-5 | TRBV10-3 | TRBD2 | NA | CARDPGGEETQYF | TGTGCTAGAGATCCGGGGGGGGAAGAGACCCAGTACTTC
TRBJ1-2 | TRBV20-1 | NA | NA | CSARDQQGDGDGYTF | TGCAGTGCTAGAGATCAGCAGGGAGATGGGGATGGCTACACCTTC
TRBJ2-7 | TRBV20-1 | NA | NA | CSASSAEGRQYF | TGCAGTGCTAGTAGCGCAGAGGGGAGGCAGTACTTC
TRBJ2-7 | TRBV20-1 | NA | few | CSAEARGNEQYF | TGCAGTGCTGAAGCCCGCGGGAACGAGCAGTACTTC
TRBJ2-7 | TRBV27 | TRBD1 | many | CASSRTGTSYEQYF | TGTGCCAGCAGCCGGACAGGCACCTCCTACGAGCAGTACTTC
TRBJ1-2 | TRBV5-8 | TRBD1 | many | CASSLEASRGQGANYGYTF | TGTGCCAGCAGCTTGGAAGCCTCCAGGGGACAGGGGGCGAACTATGGCTACACCTTC
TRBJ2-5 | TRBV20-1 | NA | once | CSVERQIEETQYF | TGCAGCGTTGAGCGACAGATTGAAGAGACCCAGTACTTC
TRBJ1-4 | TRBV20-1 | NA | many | CSARAQPGAGKLFF | TGCAGTGCTAGAGCACAGCCGGGGGCCGGAAAACTGTTTTTT
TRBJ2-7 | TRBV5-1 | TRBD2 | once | CASNAGGPNNEQYF | TGCGCCAGCAATGCGGGAGGGCCGAACAATGAGCAGTACTTC
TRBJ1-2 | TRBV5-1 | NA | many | CASRGRNYGYTF | TGCGCCAGCAGGGGGCGAAACTATGGCTACACCTTC
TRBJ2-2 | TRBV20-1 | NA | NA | CSARALGTNTGELFF | TGCAGTGCTAGAGCGCTGGGGACCAACACCGGGGAGCTGTTTTTT
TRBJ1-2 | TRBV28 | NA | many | CASSWVGITDGYTF | TGTGCCAGCAGTTGGGTAGGGATAACGGATGGCTACACCTTC
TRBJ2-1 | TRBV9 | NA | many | CASSVAAEGSYNEQFF | TGTGCCAGCAGCGTAGCGGCGGAAGGCTCCTACAATGAGCAGTTCTTC
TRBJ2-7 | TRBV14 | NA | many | CASSQDLGGYEQYF | TGTGCCAGCAGCCAAGATCTGGGGGGTTACGAGCAGTACTTC
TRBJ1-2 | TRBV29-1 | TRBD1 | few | CSGDGTGWKDYGYTF | TGCAGCGGAGATGGGACAGGGTGGAAGGACTATGGCTACACCTTC
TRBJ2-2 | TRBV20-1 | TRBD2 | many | CSAARGSGKFTGELFF | TGCAGTGCCGCTCGTGGGAGCGGGAAGTTCACCGGGGAGCTGTTTTTT
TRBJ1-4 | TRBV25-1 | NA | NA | CASSQDLRGEREKLFF | TGCGCCAGCAGCCAAGATTTGAGGGGCGAAAGAGAAAAACTGTTTTTT
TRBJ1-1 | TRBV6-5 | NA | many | CASSYSSRNTEAFF | TGTGCCAGCAGTTACTCGTCAAGGAACACTGAAGCTTTCTTT
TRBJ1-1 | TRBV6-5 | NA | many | CASSYYRDTEAFF | TGTGCCAGCAGTTACTACAGGGACACTGAAGCTTTCTTT
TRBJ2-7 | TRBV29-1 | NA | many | CSVDKGSPGGKQYF | TGCAGCGTTGATAAGGGTTCTCCTGGGGGCAAGCAGTACTTC
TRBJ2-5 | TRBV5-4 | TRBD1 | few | CASSFQTGGGETQYF | TGTGCCAGCAGCTTCCAGACAGGGGGCGGGGAGACCCAGTACTTC
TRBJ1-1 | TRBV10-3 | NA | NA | CASSRELQNTEAFF | TGTGCCAGCAGCCGCGAACTTCAGAACACTGAAGCTTTCTTT
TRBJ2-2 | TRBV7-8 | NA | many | CASSARFTGELFF | TGTGCCAGCAGTGCTAGATTCACCGGGGAGCTGTTTTTT
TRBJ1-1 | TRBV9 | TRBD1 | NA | CASSVGDRATEAFF | TGTGCCAGCAGCGTAGGGGACAGGGCGACGGAAGCTTTCTTT
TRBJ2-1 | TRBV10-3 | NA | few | CAIRGSSGLAHDEQFF | TGTGCCATCAGAGGGTCGTCAGGACTGGCCCATGATGAGCAGTTCTTC
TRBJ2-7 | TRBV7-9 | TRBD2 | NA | CASSAWSGRNEQYF | TGTGCCAGCAGCGCGTGGAGCGGGAGAAACGAGCAGTACTTC
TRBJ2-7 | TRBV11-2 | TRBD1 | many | CASSLVRGSYEQYF | TGTGCCAGCAGCTTAGTCAGGGGGTCCTACGAGCAGTACTTC
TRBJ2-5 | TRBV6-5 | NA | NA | CASNTAVKETQYF | TGTGCCAGCAATACAGCGGTTAAAGAGACCCAGTACTTC
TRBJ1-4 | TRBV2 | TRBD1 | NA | CASGDRANEKLFF | TGTGCCAGCGGGGACAGGGCAAATGAAAAACTGTTTTTT
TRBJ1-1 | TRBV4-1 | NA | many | CASSQVTRNTEAFF | TGCGCCAGCAGCCAGGTCACAAGAAACACTGAAGCTTTCTTT
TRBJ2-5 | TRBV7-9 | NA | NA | CASSHGQTYQETQYF | TGTGCCAGCAGCCATGGACAAACGTACCAAGAGACCCAGTACTTC
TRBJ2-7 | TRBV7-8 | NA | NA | CASSQSSDYEQYF | TGTGCCAGCAGCCAGTCGAGCGACTACGAGCAGTACTTC
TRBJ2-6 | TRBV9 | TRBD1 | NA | CASSVRQGNTEAF | TGTGCCAGCAGTGTGCGACAGGGGAACACTGAAGCTTTC
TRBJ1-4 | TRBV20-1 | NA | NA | CSARDRPNEKLFF | TGCAGTGCTAGAGATAGGCCCAATGAAAAACTGTTTTTT
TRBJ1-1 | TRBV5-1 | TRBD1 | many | CASSSLIRGTEAFF | TGCGCCAGCAGCTCCCTGATCAGGGGGACTGAAGCTTTCTTT
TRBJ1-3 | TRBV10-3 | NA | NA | CAISEWAGPGNTMYF | TGTGCCATCAGTGAGTGGGCAGGGCCTGGAAACACCATGTATTTT
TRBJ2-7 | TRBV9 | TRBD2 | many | CASSVGLASEQYF | TGTGCCAGCAGCGTGGGACTAGCAAGCGAGCAGTACTTC
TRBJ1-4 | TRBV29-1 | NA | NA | CSVLTEGNEKLFF | TGCAGCGTCCTAACAGAGGGTAATGAAAAACTGTTTTTT
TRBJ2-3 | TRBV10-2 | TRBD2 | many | CASMREDTDTQYF | TGCGCCAGCATGCGGGAGGACACAGATACGCAGTATTTT